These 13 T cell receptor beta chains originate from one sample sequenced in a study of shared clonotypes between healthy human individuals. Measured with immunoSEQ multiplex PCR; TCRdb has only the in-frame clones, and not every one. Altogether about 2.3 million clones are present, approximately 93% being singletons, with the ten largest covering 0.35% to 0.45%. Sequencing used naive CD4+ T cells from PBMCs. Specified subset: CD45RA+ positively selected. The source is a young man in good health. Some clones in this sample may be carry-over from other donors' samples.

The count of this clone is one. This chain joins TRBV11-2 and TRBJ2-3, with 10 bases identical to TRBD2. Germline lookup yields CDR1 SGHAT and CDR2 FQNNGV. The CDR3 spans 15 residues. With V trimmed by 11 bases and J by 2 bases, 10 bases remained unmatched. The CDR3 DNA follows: TGTGCCGTTTCAGGACTAGCGGTGTCCACAGATACGCAGTATTTT. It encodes CAVSGLAVSTDTQYF.

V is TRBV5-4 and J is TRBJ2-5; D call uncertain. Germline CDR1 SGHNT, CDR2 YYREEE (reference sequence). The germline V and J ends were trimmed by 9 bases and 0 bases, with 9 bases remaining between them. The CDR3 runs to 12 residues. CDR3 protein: CATHGYQETQYF. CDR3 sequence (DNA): TGTGCCACCCATGGGTACCAAGAGACCCAGTACTTC.

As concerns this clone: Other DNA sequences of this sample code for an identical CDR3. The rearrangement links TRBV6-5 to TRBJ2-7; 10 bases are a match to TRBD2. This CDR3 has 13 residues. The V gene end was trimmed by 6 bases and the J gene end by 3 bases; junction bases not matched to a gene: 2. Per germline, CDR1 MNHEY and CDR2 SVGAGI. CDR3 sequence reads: CASRSSGSYEQYF. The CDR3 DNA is TGTGCCAGCAGGTCTAGCGGGAGCTACGAGCAGTACTTC.

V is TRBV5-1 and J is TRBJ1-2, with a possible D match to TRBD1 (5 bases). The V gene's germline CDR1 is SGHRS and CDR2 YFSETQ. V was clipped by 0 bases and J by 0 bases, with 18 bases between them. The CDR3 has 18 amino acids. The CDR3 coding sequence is TGCGCCAGCAGCTTGGCCGGAGGAGGGGTCGGAGCTAACTATGGCTACACCTTC. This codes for CASSLAGGGVGANYGYTF.

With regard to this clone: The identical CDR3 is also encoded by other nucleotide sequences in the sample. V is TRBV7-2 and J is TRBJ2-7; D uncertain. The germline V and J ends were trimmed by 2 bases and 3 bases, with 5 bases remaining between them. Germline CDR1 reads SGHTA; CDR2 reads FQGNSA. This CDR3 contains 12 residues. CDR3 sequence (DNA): TGTGCCAGCAGCTTATTACGCTACGAGCAGTACTTC. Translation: CASSLLRYEQYF.

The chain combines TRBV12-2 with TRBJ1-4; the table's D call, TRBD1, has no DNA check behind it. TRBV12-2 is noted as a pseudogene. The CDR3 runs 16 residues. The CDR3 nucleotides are TGTGCAAGTCGCTTAGCTGGACAGGGGGCGGACGAAAAACTGTTTTTT. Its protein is CASRLAGQGADEKLFF.

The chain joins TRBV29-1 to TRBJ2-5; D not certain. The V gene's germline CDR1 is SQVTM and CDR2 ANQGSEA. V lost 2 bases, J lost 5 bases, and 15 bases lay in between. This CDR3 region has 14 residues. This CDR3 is CSVEQVGLAETQYF. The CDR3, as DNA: TGCAGCGTTGAACAAGTAGGGTTGGCGGAGACCCAGTACTTC.

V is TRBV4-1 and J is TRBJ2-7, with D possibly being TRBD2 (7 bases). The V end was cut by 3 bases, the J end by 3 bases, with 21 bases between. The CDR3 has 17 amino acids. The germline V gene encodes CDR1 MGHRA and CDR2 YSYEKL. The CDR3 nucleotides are TGCGCCAGCAGCCACGTGGGGGGGCGGGAGTACTTCTACGAGCAGTACTTC. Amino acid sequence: CASSHVGGREYFYEQYF.

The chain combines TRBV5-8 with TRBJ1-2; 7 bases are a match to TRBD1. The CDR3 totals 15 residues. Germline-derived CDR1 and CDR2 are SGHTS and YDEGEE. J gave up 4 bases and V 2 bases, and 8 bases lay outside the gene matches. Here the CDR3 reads CASSLTQGLGYGYTF. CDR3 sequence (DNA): TGTGCCAGCAGCTTAACACAGGGGCTTGGCTATGGCTACACCTTC.

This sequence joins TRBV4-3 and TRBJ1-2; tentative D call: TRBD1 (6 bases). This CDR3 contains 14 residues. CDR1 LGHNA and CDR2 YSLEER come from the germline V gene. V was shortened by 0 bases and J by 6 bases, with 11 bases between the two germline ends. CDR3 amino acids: CASSQDNRADGYTF. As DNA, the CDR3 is TGCGCCAGCAGCCAAGATAACAGGGCTGATGGCTACACCTTC.

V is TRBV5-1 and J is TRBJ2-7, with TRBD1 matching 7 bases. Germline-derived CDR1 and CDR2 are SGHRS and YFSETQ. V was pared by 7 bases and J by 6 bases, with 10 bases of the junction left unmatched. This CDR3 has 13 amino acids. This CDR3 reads CASGGDRVSEQYF. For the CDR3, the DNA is TGCGCCAGCGGGGGAGACAGGGTAAGCGAGCAGTACTTC.

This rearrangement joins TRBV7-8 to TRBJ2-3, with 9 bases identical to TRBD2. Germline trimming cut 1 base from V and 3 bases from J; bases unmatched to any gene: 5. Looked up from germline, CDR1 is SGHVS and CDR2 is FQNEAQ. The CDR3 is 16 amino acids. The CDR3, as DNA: TGTGCCAGCAGCTTAGATGCAGCGGGAGGAACAGATACGCAGTATTTT. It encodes CASSLDAAGGTDTQYF.

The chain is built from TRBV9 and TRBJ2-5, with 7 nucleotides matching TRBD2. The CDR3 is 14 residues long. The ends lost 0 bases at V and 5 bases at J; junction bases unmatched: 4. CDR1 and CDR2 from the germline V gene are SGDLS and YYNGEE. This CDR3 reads CASSVEWRGETQYF. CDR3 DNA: TGTGCCAGCAGCGTAGAATGGCGGGGGGAGACCCAGTACTTC.